A single TCR beta chain is shown here with its context. Its antigen is as yet unknown. Method: immunoSEQ multiplex PCR; TCRdb's copy keeps in-frame clones and lacks some. The sample shows about 16,000 clones, around 88% of them seen only once. Resections took place in Japan or China from the mid-2010s to the late 2010s. The data were obtained in a study of immune evolution from preneoplasia to lung adenocarcinoma. Whole-study results and caveats: T cell clonality was higher in KRAS-mutant than EGFR-mutant or wild-type nodules.

The receptor was isolated from a person aged 65 to 85 with invasive lung adenocarcinoma. Material for sequencing was FFPE invasive lung adenocarcinoma tissue.

The DNA for the CDR3 is TGTGCCAGCTCACCCCGCGTACAGGTGGGCACTGAAGCTTTCTTT. This encodes CASSPRVQVGTEAFF. This chain uses TRBV18 with TRBJ1-1, with D tentatively TRBD1 (5 bases). The CDR3 spans 15 residues. Trimming took 3 bases from V and 4 from J, leaving 15 bases between them. Germline V gene data show CDR1 as KGHSH and CDR2 as LQKENI.